Shown below are 2 T cell receptor beta chains from a single sample sequenced in a study of siplizumab effects on memory and regulatory T cells. Repertoires were generated with immunoSEQ multiplex PCR, while TCRdb's copy carries only in-frame clones and drops some. The repertoire holds 80,000 to 130,000 clones, about 91% seen once, with approximately 0.66% in the top ten. Material: Tregs sorted from blood. The receptors here all came from a human donor in good health.

CDR3 in amino acids: CASRGGTGGYGYTF. Written as DNA, the CDR3 is TGTGCCAGCAGAGGAGGGACAGGGGGCTATGGCTACACCTTC. J is TRBJ1-2 and V is TRBV9, with 11 bases aligning to TRBD1. The germline CDR1 and CDR2 sequences are SGDLS and YYNGEE. Losses at the gene ends were 5 bases for V and 4 bases for J; bases not matched to a gene: 4. The CDR3 loop spans 14 amino acids.

The chain has TRBV6-5 and TRBJ2-7, with D uncertain. CDR3 size: 15 residues. V lost 2 bases, J lost 2 bases, and 13 bases lay in between. The germline CDR1 and CDR2 sequences are MNHEY and SVGAGI. This CDR3 is CASSYGPDPTYEQYF. The CDR3 DNA follows: TGTGCCAGCAGTTACGGACCTGATCCTACCTACGAGCAGTACTTC.